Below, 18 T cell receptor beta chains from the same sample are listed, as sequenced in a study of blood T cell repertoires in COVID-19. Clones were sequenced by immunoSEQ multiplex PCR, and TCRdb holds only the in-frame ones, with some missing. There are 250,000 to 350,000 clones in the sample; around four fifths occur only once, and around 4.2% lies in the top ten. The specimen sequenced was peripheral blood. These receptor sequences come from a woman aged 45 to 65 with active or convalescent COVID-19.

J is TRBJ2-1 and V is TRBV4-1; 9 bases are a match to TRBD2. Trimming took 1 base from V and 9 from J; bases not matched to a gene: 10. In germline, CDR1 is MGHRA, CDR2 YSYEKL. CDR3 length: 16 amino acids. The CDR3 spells CASSQAAAGGIAEQFF. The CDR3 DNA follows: TGCGCCAGCAGCCAAGCTGCAGCGGGAGGAATCGCTGAGCAGTTCTTC.

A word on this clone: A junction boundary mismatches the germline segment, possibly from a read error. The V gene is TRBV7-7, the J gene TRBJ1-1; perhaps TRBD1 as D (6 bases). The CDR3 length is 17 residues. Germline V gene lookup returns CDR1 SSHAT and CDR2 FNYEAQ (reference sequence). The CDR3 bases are TGTGCTAGCAGCTTCCCGACAGGATCAGACCCCAACACTGAAGCTTTCTTT. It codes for CASSFPTGSDPNTEAFF.

CDR3 in DNA: TGCAGTGCTAGTATCAGGGGCAGTGGCAATCAGCCCCAGCATTTT. Translated, it gives CSASIRGSGNQPQHF. This chain links TRBV20-1 with TRBJ1-5, with a possible D match to TRBD1 (6 bases). The germline CDR1 and CDR2 sequences are DFQATT and SNEGSKA (reference sequence). Trimming took off 3 bases at V and 2 bases at J, with 14 bases between the two ends. The CDR3 is made up of 15 amino acids.

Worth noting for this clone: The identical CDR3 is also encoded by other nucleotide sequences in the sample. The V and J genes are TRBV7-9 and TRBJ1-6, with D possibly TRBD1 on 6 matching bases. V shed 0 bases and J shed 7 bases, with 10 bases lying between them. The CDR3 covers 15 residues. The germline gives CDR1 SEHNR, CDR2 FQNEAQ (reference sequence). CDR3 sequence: CASSLASGVNSPLHF. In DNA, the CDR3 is TGTGCCAGCAGCTTAGCATCAGGGGTCAATTCACCCCTCCACTTT.

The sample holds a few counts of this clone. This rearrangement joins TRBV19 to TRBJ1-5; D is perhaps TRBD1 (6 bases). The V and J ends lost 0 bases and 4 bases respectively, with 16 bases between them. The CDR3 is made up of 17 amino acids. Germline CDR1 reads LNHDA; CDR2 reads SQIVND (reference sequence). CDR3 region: CASSIDLGGAWNQPQHF. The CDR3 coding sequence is TGTGCCAGTAGTATAGATTTGGGGGGGGCTTGGAATCAGCCCCAGCATTTT.

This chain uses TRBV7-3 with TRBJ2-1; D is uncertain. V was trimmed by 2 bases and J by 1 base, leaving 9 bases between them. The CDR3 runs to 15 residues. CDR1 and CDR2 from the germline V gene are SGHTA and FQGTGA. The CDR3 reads CASSLLPLSYNEQFF. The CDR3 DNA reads TGTGCCAGCAGCTTACTTCCGTTATCCTACAATGAGCAGTTCTTC.

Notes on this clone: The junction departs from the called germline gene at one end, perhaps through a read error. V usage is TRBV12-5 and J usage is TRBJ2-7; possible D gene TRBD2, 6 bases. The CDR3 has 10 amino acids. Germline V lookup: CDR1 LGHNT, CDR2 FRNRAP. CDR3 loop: CASGLVGTGF. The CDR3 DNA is TGTGCTAGTGGTTTGGTAGGGACTGGCTTC.

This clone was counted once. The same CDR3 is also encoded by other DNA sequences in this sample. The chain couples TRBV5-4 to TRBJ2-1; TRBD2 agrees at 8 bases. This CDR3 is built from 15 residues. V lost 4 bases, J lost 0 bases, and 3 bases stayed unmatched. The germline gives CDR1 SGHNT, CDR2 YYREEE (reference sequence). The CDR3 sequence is CASSTSGSSYNEQFF. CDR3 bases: TGTGCCAGCAGCACGAGCGGGAGCTCCTACAATGAGCAGTTCTTC.

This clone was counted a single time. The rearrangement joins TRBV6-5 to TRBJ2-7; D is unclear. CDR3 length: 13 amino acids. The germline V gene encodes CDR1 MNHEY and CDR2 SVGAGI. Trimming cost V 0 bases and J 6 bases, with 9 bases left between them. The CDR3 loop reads CASSYSVDFEQYF. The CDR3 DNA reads TGTGCCAGCAGTTACTCTGTAGATTTCGAGCAGTACTTC.

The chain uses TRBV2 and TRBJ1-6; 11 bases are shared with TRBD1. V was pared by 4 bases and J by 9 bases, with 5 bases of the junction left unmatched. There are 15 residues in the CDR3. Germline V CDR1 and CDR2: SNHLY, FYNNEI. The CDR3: CASSGGTGGVSPLHF. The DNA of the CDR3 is TGTGCCAGCAGTGGGGGGACAGGGGGTGTTTCACCCCTCCACTTT.

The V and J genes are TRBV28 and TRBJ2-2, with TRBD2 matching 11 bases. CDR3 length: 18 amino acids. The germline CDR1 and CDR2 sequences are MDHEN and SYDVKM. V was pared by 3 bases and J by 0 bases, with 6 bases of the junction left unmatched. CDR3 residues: CASSLWGLAVANTGELFF. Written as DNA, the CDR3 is TGTGCCAGCAGTTTGTGGGGACTAGCGGTGGCGAACACCGGGGAGCTGTTTTTT.

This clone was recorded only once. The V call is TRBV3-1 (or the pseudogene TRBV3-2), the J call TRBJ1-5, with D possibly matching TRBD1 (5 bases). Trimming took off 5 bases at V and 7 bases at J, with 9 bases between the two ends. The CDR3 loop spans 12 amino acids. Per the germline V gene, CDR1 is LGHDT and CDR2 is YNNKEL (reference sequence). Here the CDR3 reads CASSETGQPQHF. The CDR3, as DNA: TGTGCCAGCAGCGAAACAGGACAGCCCCAGCATTTT.

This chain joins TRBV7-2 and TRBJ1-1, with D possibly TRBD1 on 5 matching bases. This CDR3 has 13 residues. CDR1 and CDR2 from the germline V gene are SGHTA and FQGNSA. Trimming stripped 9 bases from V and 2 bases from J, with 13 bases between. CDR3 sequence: CASSRQRNTEAFF. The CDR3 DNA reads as TGTGCCAGTAGCCGACAGAGAAACACTGAAGCTTTCTTT.

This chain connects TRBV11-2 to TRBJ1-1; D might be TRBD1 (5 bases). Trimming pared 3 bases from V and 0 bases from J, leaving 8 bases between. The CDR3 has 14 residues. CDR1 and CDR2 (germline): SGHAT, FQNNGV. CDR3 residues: CASSFGAMNTEAFF. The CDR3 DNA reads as TGTGCCAGCAGCTTTGGGGCCATGAACACTGAAGCTTTCTTT.

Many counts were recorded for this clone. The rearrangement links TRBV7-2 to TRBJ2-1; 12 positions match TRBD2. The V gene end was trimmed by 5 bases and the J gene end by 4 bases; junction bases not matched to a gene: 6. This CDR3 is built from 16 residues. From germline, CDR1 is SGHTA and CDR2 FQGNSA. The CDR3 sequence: CASSQTSGSGYNEQFF. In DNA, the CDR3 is TGTGCCAGCAGCCAGACTAGCGGGAGTGGTTACAATGAGCAGTTCTTC.

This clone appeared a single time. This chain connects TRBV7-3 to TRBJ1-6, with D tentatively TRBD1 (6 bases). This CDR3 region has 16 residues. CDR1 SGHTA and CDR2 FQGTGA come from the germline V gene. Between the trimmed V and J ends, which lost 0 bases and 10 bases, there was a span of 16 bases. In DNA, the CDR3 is TGTGCCAGCAGCTTAACTTCGAGGGGGAGAGGCTCACCCCTCCACTTT. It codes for CASSLTSRGRGSPLHF.

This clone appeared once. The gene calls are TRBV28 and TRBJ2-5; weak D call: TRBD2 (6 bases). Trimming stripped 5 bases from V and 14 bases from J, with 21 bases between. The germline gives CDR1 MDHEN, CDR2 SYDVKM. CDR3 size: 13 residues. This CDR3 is CASSLGTPVRNYF. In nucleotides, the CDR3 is TGTGCCAGCAGTCTTGGGACTCCCGTTCGGAACTACTTC.

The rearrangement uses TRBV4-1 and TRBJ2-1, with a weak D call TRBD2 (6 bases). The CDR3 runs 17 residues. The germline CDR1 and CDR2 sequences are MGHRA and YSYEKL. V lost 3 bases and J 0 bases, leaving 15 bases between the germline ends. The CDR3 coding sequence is TGCGCCAGCAGCCAGGAAAATAGCGGATCCTCCTACAATGAGCAGTTCTTC. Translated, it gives CASSQENSGSSYNEQFF.